These 29 T cell receptor beta chains were sequenced from one sample in a study of T cell repertoires in cytomegalovirus infection. TCRdb re-called the reads through MiXCR, storing one row per CDR3 protein. Counted here are roughly 570,000 distinct CDR3 sequences, around 40% occurring once; the ten biggest clones make up 48%. The antigens for these receptors are not known. Sequences were derived from cultured PBMCs, sampled from culture after CMV antigen stimulation. The receptors derive from a human donor in good health (CMV status not recorded). Some clones in this sample may be carry-over from other donors' samples.

This clonotype appeared a few times. The rearrangement joins TRBV11-2 to TRBJ2-7; 8 bases are shared with TRBD2. The V gene end was trimmed by 2 bases and the J gene end by 3 bases; junction bases not matched to a gene: 9. The CDR3 covers 16 residues. CDR1 and CDR2 from the germline V gene are SGHAT and FQNNGV. CDR3 sequence reads: CASSLLRYSGNYEQYF. CDR3 sequence (DNA): TGTGCCAGCAGCTTACTCCGTTATAGCGGGAACTACGAGCAGTACTTC.

The chain employs TRBV6-2 or TRBV6-3 and TRBJ2-1; maybe TRBD2 (6 bases). V dropped 5 bases and J dropped 4 bases, with 18 bases sitting between them. Looked up from germline, CDR1 is MNHEY and CDR2 is SVGEGT. This CDR3 region has 16 residues. The CDR3: CASSAAGTGLYNEQFF. The CDR3 nucleotides read TGTGCCAGCAGTGCCGCCGGGACTGGCCTTTACAATGAGCAGTTCTTC.

This clonotype appeared a few times. This sequence joins TRBV7-9 and TRBJ2-1; 8 bases align to TRBD2. Germline CDR1 reads SEHNR; CDR2 reads FQNEAQ (reference sequence). The trim removed 6 bases at V and 9 bases at J, leaving 16 bases unmatched. The CDR3 sequence is 16 residues long. The CDR3 spells CASSPGAGVGFGEQFF. The DNA of the CDR3 is TGTGCCAGCAGTCCCGGAGCGGGAGTTGGATTCGGTGAGCAGTTCTTC. The full variable domain, its missing parts supplied by reference TRBV7-9 and TRBJ2-1, is DTGVSQNPRHKITKRGQNVTFRCDPISEHNRLYWYRQTLGQGPEFLTYFQNEAQLEKSRLLSDRFSAERPKGSFSTLEIQRTEQGDSAMYLCASSPGAGVGFGEQFFGPGTRLTVL.

This clonotype was counted a few times. This chain links TRBV12-3 or TRBV12-4 with TRBJ1-2, with no clear D. This CDR3 is built from 11 residues. V lost 4 bases and J lost 5, with 5 bases in between. DNA for the CDR3: TGTGCCAGCAGTTACCTTTATGGCTACACCTTC. As protein: CASSYLYGYTF.

This clonotype was counted a few times. The rearrangement uses TRBV7-2 and TRBJ2-5; 10 positions match TRBD2. V gave up 1 base and J gave up 7 bases; unmatched junction bases: 6. Germline CDR1 SGHTA, CDR2 FQGNSA. There are 15 residues in the CDR3. DNA for the CDR3: TGTGCCAGCAGCTTAGGAAGTCTAGCGGGGGTGACCCAGTACTTC. Its protein product is CASSLGSLAGVTQYF.

This chain connects TRBV7-6 to TRBJ2-7, with 9 bases aligning to TRBD1. Germline values: CDR1 SGHVS, CDR2 FNYEAQ. Losses at the gene ends were 3 bases for V and 5 bases for J; bases not matched to a gene: 5. The CDR3 extends over 14 amino acids. CDR3: CASSLGQGGDEQYF. The CDR3 DNA reads TGTGCCAGCAGCTTGGGACAGGGTGGCGACGAGCAGTACTTC.

As to this clonotype: The junction does not match germline at one end; this may be a read error. The chain joins TRBV7-4 to TRBJ1-5, with 9 bases matching TRBD1. CDR3 length: 16 residues. Germline values: CDR1 SGHVT, CDR2 SQSDAQ. CDR3 amino acids: CASTRTGVGSNQPQRF. DNA of the CDR3: TGTGCCAGCACCCGGACAGGGGTCGGGAGCAATCAGCCCCAGCGTTTT.

This clonotype was seen only a few times. V gene TRBV7-9 combines with J gene TRBJ1-3, with 7 positions matching TRBD1. The V and J ends lost 5 bases and 0 bases, in that order; junction bases with no gene match: 7. Germline-derived CDR1 and CDR2 are SEHNR and FQNEAQ (reference sequence). The CDR3 extends over 16 amino acids. The CDR3 here is CASSLEGAISGNTIYF. Written as DNA, the CDR3 is TGTGCCAGCAGCCTTGAGGGGGCCATCTCTGGAAACACCATATATTTT.

The chain couples TRBV5-6 to TRBJ1-1; 7 bases align to TRBD1. Germline CDR1 is SGHDT and CDR2 is YYEEEE. After removal of 4 bases from V and 1 base from J, the junction contained 4 bases not matched to a gene. The CDR3 sequence is 14 residues long. The CDR3 nucleotides read TGTGCCAGCAGCGGCCGGGACAGGAACACTGAAGCTTTCTTT. Its protein product is CASSGRDRNTEAFF. Filled out from reference TRBV5-6 and TRBJ1-1, the complete variable domain reads DAGVTQSPTHLIKTRGQQVTLRCSPKSGHDTVSWYQQALGQGPQFIFQYYEEEERQRGNFPDRFSGHQFPNYSSELNVNALLLGDSALYLCASSGRDRNTEAFFGQGTRLTVV.

In its sample, this clonotype was seen a few times. The chain combines TRBV7-9 with TRBJ2-2; 12 bases match TRBD2. This CDR3 has 16 residues. V lost 5 bases to trimming and J lost 6 bases; unmatched junction nucleotides: 7. Germline CDR1 and CDR2: SEHNR and FQNEAQ (reference sequence). CDR3 amino acids: CASSKTSGSLPGELFF. DNA of the CDR3: TGTGCCAGCAGCAAGACTAGCGGGAGTTTGCCCGGGGAGCTGTTTTTT. The full variable domain, in which reference TRBV7-9 and TRBJ2-2 provide the parts outside the CDR3, is DTGVSQNPRHKITKRGQNVTFRCDPISEHNRLYWYRQTLGQGPEFLTYFQNEAQLEKSRLLSDRFSAERPKGSFSTLEIQRTEQGDSAMYLCASSKTSGSLPGELFFGEGSRLTVL.

This chain connects TRBV2 to TRBJ2-2; TRBD2 matches at 10 bases. This CDR3 has 17 amino acids. Germline CDR1 SNHLY, CDR2 FYNNEI. The V gene end was trimmed by 7 bases and the J gene end by 3 bases; junction bases not matched to a gene: 11. The DNA for the CDR3 is TGTGCCAGCATCCTCACCCCTAGCGGGAGATACACCGGGGAGCTGTTTTTT. Its protein is CASILTPSGRYTGELFF.

This chain uses TRBV12-3 or TRBV12-4 with TRBJ2-5; D uncertain. CDR3 length: 14 amino acids. V shed 3 bases and J shed 3 bases, with 11 bases lying between them. CDR3 sequence reads: CASSFMTGKETQYF. For the CDR3, the DNA is TGTGCCAGCAGTTTTATGACTGGAAAAGAGACCCAGTACTTC.

This clonotype has a handful of counts. This chain connects TRBV7-8 to TRBJ1-1; D is uncertain. Trimming removed 5 bases from V and 2 bases from J, with 18 bases in between. The CDR3 loop spans 16 amino acids. Germline V CDR1 and CDR2: SGHVS, FQNEAQ. CDR3 residues: CASSPPGPRANTEAFF. CDR3 coding DNA: TGTGCCAGCAGCCCCCCGGGCCCCCGGGCAAACACTGAAGCTTTCTTT.

This clonotype was seen only a few times. V is TRBV5-1 and J is TRBJ2-5; no clear D. Germline lookup yields CDR1 SGHRS and CDR2 YFSETQ. With 4 bases removed from V and 2 bases from J, the gap between germline ends came to 12 bases. The CDR3 has 14 residues. The CDR3 bases are TGCGCCAGCAGCCTCCTGACCCTTCAAGAGACCCAGTACTTC. It yields the protein CASSLLTLQETQYF.

This clonotype was counted between two and nine times. This chain links TRBV19 with TRBJ1-1, with D hard to call. The CDR3 totals 13 residues. Germline CDR1 is LNHDA and CDR2 is SQIVND (reference sequence). Trimming cost V 0 bases and J 5 bases, with 7 bases left between them. CDR3 region: CASSIDRRTEAFF. The CDR3 bases are TGTGCCAGTAGTATAGATCGACGGACTGAAGCTTTCTTT.

This clonotype was found a few times. This chain connects TRBV19 to TRBJ2-4, with a possible D match to TRBD2 (5 bases). Germline lookup yields CDR1 LNHDA and CDR2 SQIVND (reference sequence). This CDR3 comprises 13 residues. Deletions cut 3 bases from V and 7 bases from J, with 10 bases between. The CDR3 protein is CASSIRTGNIQYF. CDR3 coding DNA: TGTGCCAGTAGTATCCGCACGGGGAACATTCAGTACTTC.

V is TRBV7-8 and J is TRBJ2-7, with D possibly matching TRBD2 (5 bases). V was trimmed by 2 bases and J by 4 bases, leaving 18 bases between them. Germline V gives CDR1 SGHVS, CDR2 FQNEAQ. This CDR3 spans 16 amino acids. Here the CDR3 reads CASSLSRLQPFYEQYF. CDR3 DNA: TGTGCCAGCAGCTTATCCCGACTACAACCGTTTTACGAGCAGTACTTC.

The chain recombines TRBV12-3 or TRBV12-4 with TRBJ2-3; 9 nucleotides agree with TRBD1. The CDR3 extends over 15 amino acids. V lost 2 bases and J lost 6; bases outside the gene matches: 6. CDR3 amino acids: CASSLQDRGPDTQYF. CDR3 DNA sequence: TGTGCCAGCAGTTTACAGGACAGGGGCCCGGATACGCAGTATTTT.

This clonotype was counted many times. The chain links TRBV7-2 to TRBJ2-6, with TRBD2 as a possible D gene (5 bases). The CDR3 covers 15 residues. The V gene's germline CDR1 is SGHTA and CDR2 FQGNSA. The germline V and J ends were trimmed by 6 bases and 1 base, with 10 bases remaining between them. CDR3 coding DNA: TGTGCCAGCAGGCCCGGAGGTTCTGGGGCCAACGTCCTGACTTTC. The encoded protein is CASRPGGSGANVLTF.

This clonotype was seen a handful of times. The chain has TRBV6-1 and TRBJ1-4; 7 nucleotides line up with TRBD1. CDR3 length equals 14 residues. Losses at the gene ends were 9 bases for V and 7 bases for J; bases not matched to a gene: 11. CDR1 MNHNS and CDR2 SASEGT come from the germline V gene. CDR3 sequence (DNA): TGTGCCAGTTCACCAGGGGGGAATTTTGAAAAACTGTTTTTT. Encoded protein: CASSPGGNFEKLFF.

The rearrangement joins TRBV19 to TRBJ1-1, with D unclear. Trimming took off 5 bases at V and 1 base at J, with 14 bases between the two ends. CDR1 is LNHDA, CDR2 SQIVND, per germline (reference sequence). This CDR3 comprises 15 residues. In DNA form, the CDR3 reads TGTGCCAGTAGTTGGGTCCCCCCAGGGAACACTGAAGCTTTCTTT. It codes for CASSWVPPGNTEAFF.

The chain uses TRBV5-5 and TRBJ2-7, with a weak D call TRBD1 (5 bases). This CDR3 is built from 15 residues. Germline CDR1 SGHKS, CDR2 YYEKEE (reference sequence). V lost 0 bases to trimming and J lost 3 bases, with 13 bases between them. In nucleotides, the CDR3 is TGTGCCAGCAGCTTGGTGGCAGGGTGGGGCTACGAGCAGTACTTC. Translated, it gives CASSLVAGWGYEQYF.

V gene TRBV6-5 combines with J gene TRBJ2-1, with TRBD2 identical over 13 bases. Trimming cost V 0 bases and J 10 bases; bases outside gene matches: 6. The CDR3 consists of 16 residues. Germline V gene data show CDR1 as MNHEY and CDR2 as SVGAGI. CDR3 DNA: TGTGCCAGCAGTTACTCGGGGACTAGCGGGGTCTGGGAGCAGTTCTTC. Protein: CASSYSGTSGVWEQFF.

The chain combines TRBV5-6 with TRBJ2-4, with 9 positions matching TRBD1. With 6 bases clipped from V and 9 bases from J, the junction kept 13 bases outside the gene matches. The CDR3 length is 15 residues. The germline V gene has CDR1 SGHDT and CDR2 YYEEEE. CDR3 protein: CASTQSTGGRVIQYF. The CDR3 nucleotides read TGTGCCAGCACCCAATCGACAGGGGGTAGAGTCATTCAGTACTTC.

The rearrangement links TRBV29-1 to TRBJ1-2; D is unresolved. This CDR3 has 12 amino acids. The V gene lost 4 bases and the J gene lost 5 bases, with 11 bases spanning the gap. Germline assignment: CDR1 SQVTM and CDR2 ANQGSEA. The CDR3 reads CSVVEGAYGYTF. The CDR3 DNA follows: TGCAGCGTTGTGGAGGGCGCTTATGGCTACACCTTC.

This clonotype was observed once. This chain uses TRBV29-1 with TRBJ1-2; 10 nucleotides align to TRBD1. The CDR3 extends over 15 amino acids. V was pared by 3 bases and J by 2 bases, with 6 bases of the junction left unmatched. Germline assignment: CDR1 SQVTM and CDR2 ANQGSEA. Written as DNA, the CDR3 is TGCAGCGTTGAGGACAGGGGGAGTGGGAACTATGGCTACACCTTC. Translating it yields CSVEDRGSGNYGYTF.

The genes are TRBV12-3 or TRBV12-4 and TRBJ1-5; D ambiguous. The CDR3 length is 15 residues. The V and J ends lost 5 bases and 0 bases respectively, with 11 bases between them. The chain's CDR3 is CASSHGPDSNQPQHF. In nucleotides, the CDR3 is TGTGCCAGCAGTCACGGGCCCGATAGCAATCAGCCCCAGCATTTT.

The chain links TRBV19 to TRBJ2-7, with 7 bases that match TRBD2. This CDR3 spans 17 amino acids. Per germline, CDR1 LNHDA and CDR2 SQIVND (reference sequence). The CDR3 sequence: CSSSGAGRLVPSYEQYF. In DNA form, the CDR3 reads TGTTCTTCCAGCGGGGCAGGCCGACTCGTCCCTTCCTACGAGCAGTACTTC.

The sample holds a few counts of this clonotype. The rearrangement links TRBV20-1 to TRBJ1-2; tentative D call: TRBD1 (5 bases). Germline V CDR1 and CDR2: DFQATT, SNEGSKA (reference sequence). The CDR3 sequence is 12 residues long. V lost 6 bases and J 5 bases, leaving 13 bases between the germline ends. The CDR3 DNA is TGCAGTGCGCCCGGGACCGCTTATGGCTACACCTTC. Protein product: CSAPGTAYGYTF.